Below are 9 T cell receptor beta chains sequenced from a single sample in a study of blood T cell repertoires in COVID-19. Assay used: immunoSEQ multiplex PCR; TCRdb lists only in-frame clones, some missing. The table shows about 220,000 clones, with 80% to 85% occurring only once. Sequenced input: PBMCs or T cells enriched from blood (not recorded which). Receptors originate from a woman aged 35 to 49 who had recovered from COVID-19.

J is TRBJ1-1 and V is TRBV5-1, with a weak D call TRBD1 (5 bases). V gave up 5 bases and J gave up 6 bases, with 17 bases separating them. The CDR3 sequence is 14 residues long. Germline assignment: CDR1 SGHRS and CDR2 YFSETQ. CDR3 sequence (DNA): TGCGCCAGCAGGCGGGACGGGGCTCTGCCTGAAGCTTTCTTT. Translated: CASRRDGALPEAFF.

The chain joins TRBV24-1 to TRBJ1-5, with a possible D match to TRBD1 (5 bases). The CDR3 covers 15 residues. With 8 bases removed from V and 0 bases from J, the gap between germline ends came to 13 bases. CDR1 is KGHDR, CDR2 SFDVKD, per germline. The CDR3 DNA reads TGTGCCACCATGGCGGGGGGGGGTAGCAATCAGCCCCAGCATTTT. It specifies CATMAGGGSNQPQHF.

This chain connects TRBV5-6 to TRBJ1-2, with D tentatively TRBD1 (5 bases). Trimming shortened V by 0 bases and J by 7 bases, and 10 bases separated the two germline ends. This CDR3 comprises 13 residues. Germline-derived CDR1 and CDR2 are SGHDT and YYEEEE. CDR3 nucleotides: TGTGCCAGCAGCTTGGGGGGACTTCCTGGCTACACCTTC. Protein product: CASSLGGLPGYTF.

The rearrangement uses TRBV19 and TRBJ2-1; the match to TRBD2 covers 14 bases. In germline, CDR1 is LNHDA, CDR2 SQIVND (reference sequence). The CDR3 contains 16 residues. V was clipped by 4 bases and J by 5 bases; unmatched bases: 4. Written as DNA, the CDR3 is TGTGCCAGTAGTAAGACTAGCGGGAGGGCCAACAATGAGCAGTTCTTC. It codes for CASSKTSGRANNEQFF.

This clone was observed a few times. The chain joins TRBV7-2 to TRBJ2-3; 7 bases align to TRBD2. Trimming took 5 bases from V and 1 from J; bases not matched to a gene: 9. Germline CDR1 is SGHTA and CDR2 is FQGNSA. The CDR3 runs 16 residues. CDR3 nucleotide sequence: TGTGCCAGCAGCCCCTGGTTACGGGGGGGCACAGATACGCAGTATTTT. It translates to CASSPWLRGGTDTQYF.

This clone was picked up a small number of times. CDR3 sequence reads: CASSADRGKDYSNQPQHF. CDR3 in DNA: TGTGCCAGCAGTGCGGACAGGGGGAAAGATTATAGCAATCAGCCCCAGCATTTT. V usage is TRBV28 and J usage is TRBJ1-5, with 10 bases matching TRBD1. The germline V gene encodes CDR1 MDHEN and CDR2 SYDVKM. Trimming removed 5 bases from V and 0 bases from J; junction bases left unmatched: 10. The CDR3 is 18 residues long.

This clone has more than one count but fewer than ten. CDR3 coding DNA: TGTGCCACCAGTGACCCCGGACAGCATCAGCCCCAGCATTTT. Encoded protein: CATSDPGQHQPQHF. The V and J genes are TRBV24-1 and TRBJ1-5, with a tentative D call TRBD1 (6 bases). The CDR3 has 14 amino acids. The V end lost 4 bases, the J end lost 5 bases, and 11 bases lay between the germline ends. CDR1 and CDR2 from the germline V gene are KGHDR and SFDVKD.

CDR3 sequence: CASGRTGGVGELFF. CDR3 bases: TGTGCCAGCGGCCGGACAGGGGGCGTCGGGGAGCTGTTTTTT. The chain links TRBV7-3 to TRBJ2-2; 11 bases align to TRBD1. V shed 8 bases, J shed 7 bases, and the junction held 6 bases outside the gene matches. The CDR3 has 14 residues. Germline V gives CDR1 SGHTA, CDR2 FQGTGA.

CDR3 sequence: CASSGGVRANTEAFF. Written as DNA, the CDR3 is TGTGCCAGCAGCGGGGGGGTGAGGGCGAACACTGAAGCTTTCTTT. The V and J genes are TRBV7-2 and TRBJ1-1; TRBD1 might be the D (5 bases). Trimming took off 5 bases at V and 1 base at J, with 14 bases between the two ends. The germline CDR1 and CDR2 sequences are SGHTA and FQGNSA. The CDR3 is 15 residues long.